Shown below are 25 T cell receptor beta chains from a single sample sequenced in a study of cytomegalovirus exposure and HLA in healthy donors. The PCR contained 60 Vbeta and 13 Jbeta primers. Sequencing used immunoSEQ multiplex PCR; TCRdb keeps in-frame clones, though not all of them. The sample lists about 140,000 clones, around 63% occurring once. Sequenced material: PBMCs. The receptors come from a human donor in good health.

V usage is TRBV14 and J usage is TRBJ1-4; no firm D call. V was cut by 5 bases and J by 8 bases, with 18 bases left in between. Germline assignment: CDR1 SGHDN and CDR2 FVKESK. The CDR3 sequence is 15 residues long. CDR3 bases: TGTGCCAGCAGCTGGCGGGGAGGGCTTGGGGAAAAACTGTTTTTT. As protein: CASSWRGGLGEKLFF. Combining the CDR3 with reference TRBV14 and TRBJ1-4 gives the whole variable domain EAGVTQFPSHSVIEKGQTVTLRCDPISGHDNLYWYRRVMGKEIKFLLHFVKESKQDESGMPNNRFLAERTGGTYSTLKVQPAELEDSGVYFCASSWRGGLGEKLFFGSGTQLSVL.

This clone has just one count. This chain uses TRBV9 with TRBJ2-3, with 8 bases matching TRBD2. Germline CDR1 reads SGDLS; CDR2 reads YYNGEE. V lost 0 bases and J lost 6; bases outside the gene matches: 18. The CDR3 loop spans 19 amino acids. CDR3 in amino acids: CASSVEGGMASGPRDTQYF. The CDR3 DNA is TGTGCCAGCAGCGTAGAGGGGGGTATGGCTAGCGGGCCACGGGATACGCAGTATTTT.

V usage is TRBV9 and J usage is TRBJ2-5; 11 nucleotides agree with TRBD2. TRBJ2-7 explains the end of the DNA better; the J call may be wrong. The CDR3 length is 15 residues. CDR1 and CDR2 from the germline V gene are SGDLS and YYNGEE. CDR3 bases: TGTGCCAGCAGCGTAGCGGGACTAGCGGTCTACGAGCAGTACTTC. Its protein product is CASSVAGLAVYEQYF.

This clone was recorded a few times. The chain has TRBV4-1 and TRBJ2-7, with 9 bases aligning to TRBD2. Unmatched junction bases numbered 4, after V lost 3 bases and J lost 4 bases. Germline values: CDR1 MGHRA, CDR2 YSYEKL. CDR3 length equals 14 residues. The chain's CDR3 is CASSQGSGSYEQYF. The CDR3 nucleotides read TGCGCCAGCAGCCAGGGTAGCGGGAGTTACGAGCAGTACTTC.

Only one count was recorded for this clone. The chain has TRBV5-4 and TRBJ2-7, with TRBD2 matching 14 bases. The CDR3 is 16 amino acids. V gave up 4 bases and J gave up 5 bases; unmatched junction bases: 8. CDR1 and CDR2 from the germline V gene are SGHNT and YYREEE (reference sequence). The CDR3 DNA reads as TGTGCCAGCAGCCCACGACTAGCGGGAGGGGGCGACGAGCAGTACTTC. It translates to CASSPRLAGGGDEQYF. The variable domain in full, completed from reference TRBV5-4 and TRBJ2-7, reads ETGVTQSPTHLIKTRGQQVTLRCSSQSGHNTVSWYQQALGQGPQFIFQYYREEENGRGNFPPRFSGLQFPNYSSELNVNALELDDSALYLCASSPRLAGGGDEQYFGPGTRLTVT.

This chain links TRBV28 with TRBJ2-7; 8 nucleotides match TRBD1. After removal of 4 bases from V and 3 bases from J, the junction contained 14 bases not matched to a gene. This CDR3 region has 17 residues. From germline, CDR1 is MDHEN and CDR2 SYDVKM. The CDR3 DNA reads TGTGCCAGCAGTTACCCAGGGACAGGAGGTCCCTACTACGAGCAGTACTTC. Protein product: CASSYPGTGGPYYEQYF.

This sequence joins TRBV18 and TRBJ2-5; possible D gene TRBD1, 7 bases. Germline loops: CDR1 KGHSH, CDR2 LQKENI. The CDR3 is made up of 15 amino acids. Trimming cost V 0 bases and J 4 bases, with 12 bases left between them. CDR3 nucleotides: TGTGCCAGCTCACCACCGTCCCAGGGGGGAGAGACCCAGTACTTC. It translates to CASSPPSQGGETQYF.

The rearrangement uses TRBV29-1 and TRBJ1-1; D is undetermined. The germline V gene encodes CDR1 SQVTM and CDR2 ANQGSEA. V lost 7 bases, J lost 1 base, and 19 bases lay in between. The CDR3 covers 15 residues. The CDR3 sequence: CSATISGSWNTEAFF. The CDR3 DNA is TGCAGCGCTACGATTAGCGGGTCGTGGAACACTGAAGCTTTCTTT.

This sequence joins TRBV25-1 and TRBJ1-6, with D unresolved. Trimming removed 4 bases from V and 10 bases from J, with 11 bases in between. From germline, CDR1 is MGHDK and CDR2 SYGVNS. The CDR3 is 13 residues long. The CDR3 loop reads CASSAAAGSPLHF. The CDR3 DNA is TGTGCCAGCAGTGCCGCAGCGGGATCACCCCTCCACTTT.

The CDR3 protein is CASSPNGNEQFF. The CDR3 nucleotides read TGTGCCAGCAGCCCTAATGGCAATGAGCAGTTCTTC. The chain combines TRBV7-3 with TRBJ2-1, with unresolved D. Germline V gene sequence: CDR1 SGHTA, CDR2 FQGTGA. This CDR3 has 12 amino acids. V lost 5 bases, J lost 6 bases, and 8 bases lay in between.

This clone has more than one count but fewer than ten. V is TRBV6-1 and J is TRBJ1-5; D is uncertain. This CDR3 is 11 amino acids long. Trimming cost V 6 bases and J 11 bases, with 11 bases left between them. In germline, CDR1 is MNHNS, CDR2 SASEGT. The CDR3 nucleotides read TGTGCCAGCAGGGAGAATTCAGCCCAGCATTTT. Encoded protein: CASRENSAQHF.

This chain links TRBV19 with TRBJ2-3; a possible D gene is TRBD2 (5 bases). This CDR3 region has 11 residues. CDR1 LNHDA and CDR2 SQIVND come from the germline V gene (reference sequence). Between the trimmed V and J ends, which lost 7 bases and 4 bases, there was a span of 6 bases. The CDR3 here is CASKEADTQYF. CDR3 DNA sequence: TGTGCCAGTAAGGAGGCAGATACGCAGTATTTT.

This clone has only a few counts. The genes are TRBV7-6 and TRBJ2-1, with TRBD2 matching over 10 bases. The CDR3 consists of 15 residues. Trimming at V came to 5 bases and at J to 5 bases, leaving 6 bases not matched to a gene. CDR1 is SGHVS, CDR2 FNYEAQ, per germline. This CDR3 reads CASSASGSINNEQFF. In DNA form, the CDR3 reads TGTGCCAGCAGCGCTAGCGGGAGCATCAACAATGAGCAGTTCTTC.

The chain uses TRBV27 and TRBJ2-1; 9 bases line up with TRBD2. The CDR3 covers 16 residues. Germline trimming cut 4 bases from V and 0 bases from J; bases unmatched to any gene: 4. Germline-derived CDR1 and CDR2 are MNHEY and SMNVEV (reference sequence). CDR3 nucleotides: TGTGCCAGCAGTTCCGAGCGGGAGGTCTCCTACAATGAGCAGTTCTTC. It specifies CASSSEREVSYNEQFF.

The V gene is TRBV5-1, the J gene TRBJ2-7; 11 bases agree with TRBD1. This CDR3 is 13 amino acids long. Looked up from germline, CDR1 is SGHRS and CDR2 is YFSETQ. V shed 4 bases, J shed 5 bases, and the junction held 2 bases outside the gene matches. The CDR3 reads CASSRTGGDEQYF. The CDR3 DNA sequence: TGCGCCAGCAGCCGGACAGGGGGCGACGAGCAGTACTTC.

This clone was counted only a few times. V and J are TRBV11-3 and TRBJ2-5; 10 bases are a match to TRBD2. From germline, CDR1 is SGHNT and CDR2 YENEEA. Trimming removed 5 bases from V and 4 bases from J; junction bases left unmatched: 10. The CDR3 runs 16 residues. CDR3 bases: TGTGCCAGCAGCGTCGGACTAGCGGCTTTTCCAGAGACCCAGTACTTC. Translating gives CASSVGLAAFPETQYF.

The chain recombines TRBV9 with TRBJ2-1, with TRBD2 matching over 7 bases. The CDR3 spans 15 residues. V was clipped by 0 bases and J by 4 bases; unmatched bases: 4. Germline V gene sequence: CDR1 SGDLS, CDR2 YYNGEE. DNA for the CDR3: TGTGCCAGCAGCGTAGTGAGCGGGAATTACAATGAGCAGTTCTTC. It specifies CASSVVSGNYNEQFF.

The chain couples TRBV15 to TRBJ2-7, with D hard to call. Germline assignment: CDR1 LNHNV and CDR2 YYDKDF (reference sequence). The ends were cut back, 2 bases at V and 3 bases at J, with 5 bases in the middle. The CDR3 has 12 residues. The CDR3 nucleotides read TGTGCCACCAGCAGACAGAACTACGAGCAGTACTTC. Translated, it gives CATSRQNYEQYF.

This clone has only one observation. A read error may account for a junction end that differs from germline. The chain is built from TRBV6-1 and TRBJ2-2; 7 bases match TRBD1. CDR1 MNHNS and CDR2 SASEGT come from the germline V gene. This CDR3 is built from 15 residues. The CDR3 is CASSGQGGNTGELFF. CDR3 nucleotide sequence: TGTGCCAGCAGTGGACAGGGTGGGAACACCGGCGAGCTGTTTTTT.

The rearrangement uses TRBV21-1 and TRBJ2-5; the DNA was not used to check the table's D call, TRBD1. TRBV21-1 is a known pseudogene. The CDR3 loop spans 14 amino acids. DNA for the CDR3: TGTGCCAGCAGACCTAAACAGGGCCCAGAGACCCAGTACTTC. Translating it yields CASRPKQGPETQYF.

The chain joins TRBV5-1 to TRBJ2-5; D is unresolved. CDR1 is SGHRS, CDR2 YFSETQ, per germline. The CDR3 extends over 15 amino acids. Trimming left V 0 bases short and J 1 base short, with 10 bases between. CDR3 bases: TGCGCCAGCAGCTTGGACCCTCAGCGCCAAGAGACCCAGTACTTC. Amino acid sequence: CASSLDPQRQETQYF.

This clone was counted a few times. The CDR3 DNA reads as TGTGCCAGCAGCTTGGGGACATTGAACACTGAAGCTTTCTTT. This gives the protein CASSLGTLNTEAFF. The gene calls are TRBV7-9 and TRBJ1-1; perhaps TRBD1 as D (6 bases). There are 14 residues in the CDR3. Looked up from germline, CDR1 is SEHNR and CDR2 is FQNEAQ (reference sequence). V lost 3 bases and J 0 bases, leaving 8 bases between the germline ends.

DNA for the CDR3: TGTGCTAGTGGTTCGAGACTAGCGGGAGGTCTAGAAGAGACCCAGTACTTC. It translates to CASGSRLAGGLEETQYF. This chain joins TRBV12-5 and TRBJ2-5; 13 nucleotides align to TRBD2. CDR1 is LGHNT, CDR2 FRNRAP, per germline. The CDR3 contains 17 residues. V trimming: 4 bases; J trimming: 3 bases; junction bases outside the gene matches: 8.

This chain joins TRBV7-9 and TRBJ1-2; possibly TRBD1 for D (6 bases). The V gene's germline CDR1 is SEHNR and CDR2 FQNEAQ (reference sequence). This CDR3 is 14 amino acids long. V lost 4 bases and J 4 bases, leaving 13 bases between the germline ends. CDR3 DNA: TGTGCCAGCAGCTCCAACAGGGTTGGCTATGGCTACACCTTC. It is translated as CASSSNRVGYGYTF.

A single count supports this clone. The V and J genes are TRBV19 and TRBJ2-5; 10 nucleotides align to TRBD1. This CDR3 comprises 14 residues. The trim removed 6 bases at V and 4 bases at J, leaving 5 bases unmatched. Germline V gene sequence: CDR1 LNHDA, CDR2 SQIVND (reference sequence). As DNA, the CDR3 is TGTGCCAGTAGAGGGACAGGGGAGGGAGAGACCCAGTACTTC. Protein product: CASRGTGEGETQYF.